This T cell receptor beta chain was identified in a study of blood T cell repertoires in COVID-19. Germline V gene sequence: CDR1 LNHDA, CDR2 SQIVND (reference sequence). Trimming pared 8 bases from V and 4 bases from J, leaving 12 bases between. The CDR3 spans 12 residues. TCRdb keeps only in-frame clones here, not all; method: immunoSEQ multiplex PCR. The data show around 100,000 clones, roughly 83% seen once. The sequenced sample was peripheral blood. The sequence was obtained from an older woman with acute or convalescent COVID-19. The chain uses TRBV19 and TRBJ2-7; TRBD1 might be the D (7 bases). The CDR3 DNA reads TGTGCCAGTGGGCGGGACAGATACGAGCAGTACTTC. Translating gives CASGRDRYEQYF.